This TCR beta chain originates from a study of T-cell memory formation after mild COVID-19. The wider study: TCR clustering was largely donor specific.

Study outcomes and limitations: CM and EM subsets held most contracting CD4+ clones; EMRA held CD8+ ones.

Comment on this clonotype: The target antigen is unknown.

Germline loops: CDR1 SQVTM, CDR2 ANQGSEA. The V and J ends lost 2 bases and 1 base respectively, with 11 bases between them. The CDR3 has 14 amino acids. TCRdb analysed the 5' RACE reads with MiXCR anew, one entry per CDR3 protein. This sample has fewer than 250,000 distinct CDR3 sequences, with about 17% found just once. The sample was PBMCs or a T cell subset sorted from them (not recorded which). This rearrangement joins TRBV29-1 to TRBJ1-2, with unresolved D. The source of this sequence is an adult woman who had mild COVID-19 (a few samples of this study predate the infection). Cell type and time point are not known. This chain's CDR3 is CSVEIPGRNYGYTF. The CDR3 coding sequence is TGCAGCGTTGAAATACCCGGACGTAACTATGGCTACACCTTC.